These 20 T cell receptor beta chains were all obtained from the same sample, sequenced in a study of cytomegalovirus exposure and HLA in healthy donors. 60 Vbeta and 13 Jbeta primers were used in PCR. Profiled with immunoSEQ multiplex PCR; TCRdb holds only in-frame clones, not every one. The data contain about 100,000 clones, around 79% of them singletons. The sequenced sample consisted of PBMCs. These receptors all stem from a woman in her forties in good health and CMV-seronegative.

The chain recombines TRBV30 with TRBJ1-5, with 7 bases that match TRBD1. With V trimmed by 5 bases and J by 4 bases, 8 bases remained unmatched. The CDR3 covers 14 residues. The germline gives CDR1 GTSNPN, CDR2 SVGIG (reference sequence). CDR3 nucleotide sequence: TGTGCCTGGGGCCAGACAGGGACGAATCAGCCCCAGCATTTT. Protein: CAWGQTGTNQPQHF.

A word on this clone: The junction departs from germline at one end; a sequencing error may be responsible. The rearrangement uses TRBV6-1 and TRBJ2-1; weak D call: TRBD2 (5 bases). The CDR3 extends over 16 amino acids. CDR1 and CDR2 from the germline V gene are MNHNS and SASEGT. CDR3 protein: CASSEATNPPHNEQFF. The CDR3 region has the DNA TGTGCCAGCAGCGAAGCGACTAACCCACCCCACAATGAGCAGTTCTTC.

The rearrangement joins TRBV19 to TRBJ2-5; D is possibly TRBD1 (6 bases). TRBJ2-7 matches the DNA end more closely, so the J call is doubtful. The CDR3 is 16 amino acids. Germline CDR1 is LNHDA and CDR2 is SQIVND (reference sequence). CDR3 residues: CASSIDATGNSYEQYF. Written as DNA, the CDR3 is TGTGCCAGTAGTATAGATGCGACAGGAAACTCCTACGAGCAGTACTTC.

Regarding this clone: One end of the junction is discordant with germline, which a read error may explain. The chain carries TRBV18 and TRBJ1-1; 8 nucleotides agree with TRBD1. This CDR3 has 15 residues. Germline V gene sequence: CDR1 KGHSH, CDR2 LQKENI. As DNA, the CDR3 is TGTGCTAGCTCACCACGGGACAGGTCGAGCACTGAAGCTTTCTTT. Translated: CASSPRDRSSTEAFF.

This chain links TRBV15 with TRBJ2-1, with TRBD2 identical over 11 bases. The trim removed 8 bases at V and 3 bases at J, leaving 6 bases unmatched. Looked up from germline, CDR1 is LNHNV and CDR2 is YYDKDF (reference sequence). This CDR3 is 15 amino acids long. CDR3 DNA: TGTGCCACCTACGAGACTAGCGGGAACTACAATGAGCAGTTCTTC. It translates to CATYETSGNYNEQFF.

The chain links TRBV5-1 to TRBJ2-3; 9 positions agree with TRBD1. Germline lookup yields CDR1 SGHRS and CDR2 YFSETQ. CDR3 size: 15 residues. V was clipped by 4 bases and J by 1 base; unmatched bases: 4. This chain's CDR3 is CASSPRTGGTDTQYF. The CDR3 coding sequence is TGCGCCAGCAGCCCCAGGACAGGGGGCACAGATACGCAGTATTTT.

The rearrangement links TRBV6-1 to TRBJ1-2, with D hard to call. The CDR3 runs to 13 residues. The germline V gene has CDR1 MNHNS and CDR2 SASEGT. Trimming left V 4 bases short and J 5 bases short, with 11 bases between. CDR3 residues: CASSVRFGYGYTF. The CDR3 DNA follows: TGTGCCAGCAGTGTGCGGTTTGGATATGGCTACACCTTC.

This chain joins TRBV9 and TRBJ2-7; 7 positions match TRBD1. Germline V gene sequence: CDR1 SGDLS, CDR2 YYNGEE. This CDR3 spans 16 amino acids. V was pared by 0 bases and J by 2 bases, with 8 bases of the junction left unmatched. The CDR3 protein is CASSVGDSLLTYEQYF. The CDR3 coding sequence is TGTGCCAGCAGCGTAGGGGACAGCCTTCTAACCTACGAGCAGTACTTC.

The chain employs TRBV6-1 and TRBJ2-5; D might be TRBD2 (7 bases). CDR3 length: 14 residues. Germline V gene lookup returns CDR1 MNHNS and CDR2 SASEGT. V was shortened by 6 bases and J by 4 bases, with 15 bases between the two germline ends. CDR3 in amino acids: CASRGGGAGETQYF. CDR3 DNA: TGTGCCAGCAGGGGAGGGGGGGCCGGAGAGACCCAGTACTTC.

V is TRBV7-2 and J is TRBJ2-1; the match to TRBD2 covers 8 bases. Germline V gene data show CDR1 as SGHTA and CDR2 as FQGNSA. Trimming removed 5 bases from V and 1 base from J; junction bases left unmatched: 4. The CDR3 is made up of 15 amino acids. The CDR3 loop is CASSRLASSYNEQFF. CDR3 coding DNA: TGTGCCAGCAGCAGACTAGCGTCATCCTACAATGAGCAGTTCTTC.

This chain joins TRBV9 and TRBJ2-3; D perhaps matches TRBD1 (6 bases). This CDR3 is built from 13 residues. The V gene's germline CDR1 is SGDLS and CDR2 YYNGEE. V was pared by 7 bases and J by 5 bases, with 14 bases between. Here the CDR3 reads CASGTLPIDTQYF. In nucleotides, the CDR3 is TGTGCCAGCGGGACATTGCCCATAGATACGCAGTATTTT. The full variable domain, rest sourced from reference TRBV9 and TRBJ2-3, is DSGVTQTPKHLITATGQRVTLRCSPRSGDLSVYWYQQSLDQGLQFLIQYYNGEERAKGNILERFSAQQFPDLHSELNLSSLELGDSALYFCASGTLPIDTQYFGPGTRLTVL.

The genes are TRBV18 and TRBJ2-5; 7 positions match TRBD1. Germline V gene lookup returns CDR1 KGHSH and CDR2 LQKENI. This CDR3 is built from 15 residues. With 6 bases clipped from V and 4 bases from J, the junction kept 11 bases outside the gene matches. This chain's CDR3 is CASSFDREGRETQYF. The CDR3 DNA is TGTGCCAGCTCGTTCGACAGGGAAGGGCGAGAGACCCAGTACTTC.

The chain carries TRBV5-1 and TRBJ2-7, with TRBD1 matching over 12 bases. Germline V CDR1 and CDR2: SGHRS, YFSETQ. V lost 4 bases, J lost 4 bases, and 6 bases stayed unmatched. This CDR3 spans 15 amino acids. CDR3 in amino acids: CASSRRDRGLYEQYF. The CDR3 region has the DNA TGCGCCAGCAGCAGGCGGGACAGGGGGCTGTACGAGCAGTACTTC. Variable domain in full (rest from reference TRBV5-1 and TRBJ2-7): KAGVTQTPRYLIKTRGQQVTLSCSPISGHRSVSWYQQTPGQGLQFLFEYFSETQRNKGNFPGRFSGRQFSNSRSEMNVSTLELGDSALYLCASSRRDRGLYEQYFGPGTRLTVT.

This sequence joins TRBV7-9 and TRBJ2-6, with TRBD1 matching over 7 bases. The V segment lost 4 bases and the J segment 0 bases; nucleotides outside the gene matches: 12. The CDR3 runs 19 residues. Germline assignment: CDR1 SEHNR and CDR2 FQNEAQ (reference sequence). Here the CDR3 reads CASSSLLGDSDSGANVLTF. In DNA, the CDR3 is TGTGCCAGCAGCTCCCTGCTGGGGGACAGCGACTCTGGGGCCAACGTCCTGACTTTC.

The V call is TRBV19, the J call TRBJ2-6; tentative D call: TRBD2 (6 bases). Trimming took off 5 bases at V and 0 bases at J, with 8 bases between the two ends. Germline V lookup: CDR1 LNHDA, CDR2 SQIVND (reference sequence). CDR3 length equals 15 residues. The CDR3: CASSGGGSGANVLTF. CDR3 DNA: TGTGCCAGTAGTGGGGGAGGCTCTGGGGCCAACGTCCTGACTTTC.

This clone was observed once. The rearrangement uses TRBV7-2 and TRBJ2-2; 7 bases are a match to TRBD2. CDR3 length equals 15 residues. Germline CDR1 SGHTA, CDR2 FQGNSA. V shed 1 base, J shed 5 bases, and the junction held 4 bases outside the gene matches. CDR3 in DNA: TGTGCCAGCAGCTTAGAGGGCGGGAGAACCGGGGAGCTGTTTTTT. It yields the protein CASSLEGGRTGELFF.

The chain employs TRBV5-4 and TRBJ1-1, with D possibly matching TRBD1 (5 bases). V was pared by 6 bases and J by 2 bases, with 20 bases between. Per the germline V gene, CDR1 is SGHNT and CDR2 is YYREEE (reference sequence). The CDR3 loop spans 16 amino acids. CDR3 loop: CASTPEGGRGNTEAFF. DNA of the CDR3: TGTGCCAGCACTCCAGAGGGAGGGCGGGGCAACACTGAAGCTTTCTTT. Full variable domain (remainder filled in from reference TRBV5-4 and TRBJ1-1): ETGVTQSPTHLIKTRGQQVTLRCSSQSGHNTVSWYQQALGQGPQFIFQYYREEENGRGNFPPRFSGLQFPNYSSELNVNALELDDSALYLCASTPEGGRGNTEAFFGQGTRLTVV.

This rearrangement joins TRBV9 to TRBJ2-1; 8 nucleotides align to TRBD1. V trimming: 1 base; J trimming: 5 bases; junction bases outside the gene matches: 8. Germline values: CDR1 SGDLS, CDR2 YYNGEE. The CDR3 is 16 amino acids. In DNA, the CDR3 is TGTGCCAGCAGCGTACGTTCCCAGGGGGCGCACAATGAGCAGTTCTTC. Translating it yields CASSVRSQGAHNEQFF.

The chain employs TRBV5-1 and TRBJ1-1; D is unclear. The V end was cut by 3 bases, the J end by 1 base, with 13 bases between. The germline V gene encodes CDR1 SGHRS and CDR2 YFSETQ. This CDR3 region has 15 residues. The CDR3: CASSSFGGTNTEAFF. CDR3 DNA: TGCGCCAGCAGCTCCTTCGGCGGAACGAACACTGAAGCTTTCTTT.

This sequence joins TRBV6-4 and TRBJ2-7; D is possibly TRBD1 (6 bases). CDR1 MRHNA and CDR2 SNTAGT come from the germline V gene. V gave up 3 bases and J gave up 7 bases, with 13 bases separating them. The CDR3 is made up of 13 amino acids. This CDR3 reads CASSEGARREQYF. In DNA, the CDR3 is TGTGCCAGCAGTGAGGGGGCTAGGAGAGAGCAGTACTTC.